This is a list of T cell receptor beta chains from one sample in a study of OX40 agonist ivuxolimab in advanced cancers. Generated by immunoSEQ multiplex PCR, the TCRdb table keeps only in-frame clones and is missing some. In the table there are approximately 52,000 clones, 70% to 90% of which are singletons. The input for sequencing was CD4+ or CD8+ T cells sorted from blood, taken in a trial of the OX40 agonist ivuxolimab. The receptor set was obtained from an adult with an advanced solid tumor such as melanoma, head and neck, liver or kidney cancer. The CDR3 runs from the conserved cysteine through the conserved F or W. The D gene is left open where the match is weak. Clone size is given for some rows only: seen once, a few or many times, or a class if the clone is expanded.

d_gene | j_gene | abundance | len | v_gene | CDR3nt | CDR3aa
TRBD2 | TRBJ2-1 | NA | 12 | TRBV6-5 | TGTGCCAGCGTTGCGGGAGACAATGAGCAGTTCTTC | CASVAGDNEQFF
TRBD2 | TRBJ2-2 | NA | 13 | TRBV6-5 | TGTGCCCTGGGGGGGGAGAACACCGGGGAGCTGTTTTTT | CALGGENTGELFF
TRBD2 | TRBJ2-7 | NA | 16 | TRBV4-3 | TGCGCCAGCAGCCAAGGCCCCACGGGGGGCTCCTACGAGCAGTACTTC | CASSQGPTGGSYEQYF
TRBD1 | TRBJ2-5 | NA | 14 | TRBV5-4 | TGTGCCAGCAGCGAGACAGGGGGCTTAGAGACCCAGTACTTC | CASSETGGLETQYF
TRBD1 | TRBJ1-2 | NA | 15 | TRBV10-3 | TGTGCCATCAGTCCCGACAGGGGGAGGGACTATGGCTACACCTTC | CAISPDRGRDYGYTF
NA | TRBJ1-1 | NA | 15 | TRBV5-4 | TGTGCCAGCAGTTTTGGACAGATTCTAAACACTGAAGCTTTCTTT | CASSFGQILNTEAFF
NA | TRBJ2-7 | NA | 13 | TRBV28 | TGTGCCAGCACACTGGCAGCATCCTACGAGCAGTACTTC | CASTLAASYEQYF
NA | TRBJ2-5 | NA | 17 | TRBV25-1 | TGTGCCAGCAGTGACCCGTACGAGTGGGGGTACCAAGAGACCCAGTACTTC | CASSDPYEWGYQETQYF
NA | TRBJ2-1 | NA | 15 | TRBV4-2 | TGTGCCAGCAGTCGGGAAATATCAGGGGTCGATGAGCAGTTCTTC | CASSREISGVDEQFF
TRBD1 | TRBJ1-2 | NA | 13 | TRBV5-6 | TGTGCCAGCAGCTTGGGGGACAGGGACGGCTACACCTTC | CASSLGDRDGYTF
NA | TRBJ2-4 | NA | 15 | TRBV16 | TGTGCCAGCAGCCAAAGCTTAGGCCTTGAAAACATTCAGTACTTC | CASSQSLGLENIQYF
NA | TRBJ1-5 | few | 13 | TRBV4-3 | TGCGCCAGCAGCCAAGATAGGTATCAGCCCCAGCATTTT | CASSQDRYQPQHF
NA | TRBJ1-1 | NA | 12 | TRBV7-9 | TGTGCCAGCAGTTATGCGGGACCTGAAGCTTTCTTT | CASSYAGPEAFF
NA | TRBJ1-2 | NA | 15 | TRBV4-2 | TGTGCCAGCAGCCCCCCCCCGGCCTTACCCTATGGCTACACCTTC | CASSPPPALPYGYTF
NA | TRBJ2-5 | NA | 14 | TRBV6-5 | TGTGCCAGCAGTTCCTGGGGGGCCCAAGAGACCCAGTACTTC | CASSSWGAQETQYF
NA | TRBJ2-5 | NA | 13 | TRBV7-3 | TGTGCCAGCAGCTCGGACATACAAGAGACCCAGTACTTC | CASSSDIQETQYF
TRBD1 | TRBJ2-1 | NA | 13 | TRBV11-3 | TGTGCCAGCAGCGGACAGGGGGGCAATGAGCAGTTCTTC | CASSGQGGNEQFF
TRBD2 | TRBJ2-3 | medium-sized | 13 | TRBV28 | TGTGCCAGCAGTCCCTCGGGAGCGGGGGAGCAGTATTTT | CASSPSGAGEQYF
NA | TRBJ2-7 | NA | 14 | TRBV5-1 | TGCGCCAGCAGCTCAACTAGGGCGACCTACGAGCAGTACTTC | CASSSTRATYEQYF
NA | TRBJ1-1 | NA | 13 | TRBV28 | TGTGCCAGCAGTTTAACGGGGAACACTGAAGCTTTCTTT | CASSLTGNTEAFF
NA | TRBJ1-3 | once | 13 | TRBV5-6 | TGTGCCAGCAGCCTACAGGAAGAAAACACCATATATTTT | CASSLQEENTIYF
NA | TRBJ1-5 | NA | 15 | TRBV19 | TGTGCCAGTAGTATTGGGGACGCGAGCAATCAGCCCCAGCATTTT | CASSIGDASNQPQHF
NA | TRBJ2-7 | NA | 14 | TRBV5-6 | TGTGCCAGCAGTACCCCAGGCTTCGAGGGGGAGCAGTACTTC | CASSTPGFEGEQYF
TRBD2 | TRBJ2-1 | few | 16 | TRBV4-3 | TGCGCCAGCAGCCAAGATACTAGCGGGGTATACAATGAGCAGTTCTTC | CASSQDTSGVYNEQFF
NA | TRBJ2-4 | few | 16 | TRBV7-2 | TGTGCCAGCAGCTTATTGGGTCTGGGAGCCAAAAACATTCAGTACTTC | CASSLLGLGAKNIQYF
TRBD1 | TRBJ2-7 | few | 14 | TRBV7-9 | TGTGCCAGCAGCTGGCGGACAGGGATGTACGAGCAGTACTTC | CASSWRTGMYEQYF
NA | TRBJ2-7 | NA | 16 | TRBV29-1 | TGCAGCGTTGAGGGTAGTGGGGGGCGAAGCTCCTACGAGCAGTACTTC | CSVEGSGGRSSYEQYF
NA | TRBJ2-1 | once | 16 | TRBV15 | TGTGCCACCAGCTTTATTGGGGGGGGGCTTTACAATGAGCAGTTCTTC | CATSFIGGGLYNEQFF
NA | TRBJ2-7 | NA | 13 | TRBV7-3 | TGTGCCAGCAGCTTATCAGATAACTACGAGCAGTACTTC | CASSLSDNYEQYF
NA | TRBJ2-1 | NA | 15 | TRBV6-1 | TGTGCCAGCAGTCACGAAATGACACGGGGCAATGAGCAGTTCTTC | CASSHEMTRGNEQFF
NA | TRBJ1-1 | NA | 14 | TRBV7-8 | TGTGCCAGCAGCTTAGTAGGGATGGGCACTGAAGCTTTCTTT | CASSLVGMGTEAFF
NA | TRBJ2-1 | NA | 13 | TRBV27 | TGTGCCAGCAGTTTGCTCGTGGGCAATGAGCAGTTCTTC | CASSLLVGNEQFF
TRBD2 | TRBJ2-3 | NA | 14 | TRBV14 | TGTGCCAGCAGCCAAGTTTGGGGGGGGGATACGCAGTATTTT | CASSQVWGGDTQYF
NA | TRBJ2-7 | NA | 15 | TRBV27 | TGTGCCAGCAGACAGGACGGCTACTCTTCCTACGAGCAGTACTTC | CASRQDGYSSYEQYF
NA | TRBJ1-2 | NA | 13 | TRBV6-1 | TGTGCCAGCCTCAACCGAAAAGGGGAAGGCTACACCTTC | CASLNRKGEGYTF
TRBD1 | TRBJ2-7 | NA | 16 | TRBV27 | TGTGCCAGCAGTTTATCGACCGGACAGGTGGACTACGAGCAGTACTTC | CASSLSTGQVDYEQYF
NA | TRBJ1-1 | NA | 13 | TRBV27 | TGTGCCAGCAGTTTATCAGTTACCACTGAAGCTTTCTTT | CASSLSVTTEAFF
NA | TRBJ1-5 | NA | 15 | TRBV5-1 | TGCGCCAGCAGTCCGGACGGGAAGGGAGGTCAGCCCCAGCATTTT | CASSPDGKGGQPQHF
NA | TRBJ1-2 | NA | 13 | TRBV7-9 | TGTGCCAGCAGCTTGGACCAAAACTATGGCTACACCTTC | CASSLDQNYGYTF
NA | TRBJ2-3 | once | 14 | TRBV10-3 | TGTGCCATCAGTGAGTCGCAGAGCACAGATACGCAGTATTTT | CAISESQSTDTQYF
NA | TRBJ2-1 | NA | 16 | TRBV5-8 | TGTGCCAGCAGTTCTACTTCGACAGTTCCATACAATGAGCAGTTCTTC | CASSSTSTVPYNEQFF
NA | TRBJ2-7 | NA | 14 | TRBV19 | TGTGCCAGTAGTATCGGCGGACACTCCTACGAGCAGTACTTC | CASSIGGHSYEQYF
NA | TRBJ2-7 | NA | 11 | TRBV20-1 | TGCAGTGTAACTGACTCGTACGAGCAGTACTTC | CSVTDSYEQYF
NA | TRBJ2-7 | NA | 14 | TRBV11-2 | TGTGCCAGCAGCTTCGGAATAATAGTCCACGAGCAGTACTTC | CASSFGIIVHEQYF
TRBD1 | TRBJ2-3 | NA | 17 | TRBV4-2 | TGTGCCAGCAGCCAAACGCACTTGACAGGGGATGGAGATACGCAGTATTTT | CASSQTHLTGDGDTQYF
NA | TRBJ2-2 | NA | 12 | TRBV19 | TGTGCCAGTAGACAGGGAGCCGGGGAGCTGTTTTTT | CASRQGAGELFF
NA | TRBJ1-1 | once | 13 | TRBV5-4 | TGTGCCAGCCCCCCCCCGGGGACCAATGAAGCTTTCTTT | CASPPPGTNEAFF
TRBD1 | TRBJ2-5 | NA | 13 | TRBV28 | TGTGCCAGCAGTTCCGGGACAGAAGAGACCCAGTACTTC | CASSSGTEETQYF
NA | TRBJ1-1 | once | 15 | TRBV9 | TGTGCCAGCAGCGTAGAACGAGGGGGAGGGACTGAAGCTTTCTTT | CASSVERGGGTEAFF
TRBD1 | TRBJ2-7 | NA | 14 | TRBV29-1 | TGCAGCGTTTTACCCGGGACAGGGGGCTACGAGCAGTACTTC | CSVLPGTGGYEQYF
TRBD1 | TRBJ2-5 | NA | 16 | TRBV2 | TGTGCCAGCCGGGATTTGGGACAGCGCATATTGGAGACCCAGTACTTC | CASRDLGQRILETQYF
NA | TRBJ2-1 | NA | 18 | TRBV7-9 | TGTGCCAGCAGCCCCCGACTAGTGGGGGACCTAAGGAGAAATGAGCAGTTCTTC | CASSPRLVGDLRRNEQFF
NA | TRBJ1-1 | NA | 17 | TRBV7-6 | TGTGCCAGCAGCTTAGCGGAGGTGGGGGCGGCGAACACTGAAGCTTTCTTT | CASSLAEVGAANTEAFF
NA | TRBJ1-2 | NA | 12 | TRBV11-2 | TGTGCCAGCAGCTTAGGGTTCGTTGGCTACACCTTC | CASSLGFVGYTF
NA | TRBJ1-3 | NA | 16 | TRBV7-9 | TGTGCCAGCAGCTTAGATCCCGGCCGACTTGGAAACACCATATATTTT | CASSLDPGRLGNTIYF
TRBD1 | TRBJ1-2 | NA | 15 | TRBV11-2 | TGTGCCAACAGCTTTTCAAGGGACAGCCTCTATGGCTACACCTTC | CANSFSRDSLYGYTF
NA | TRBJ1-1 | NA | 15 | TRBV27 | TGTGCCAGCAGTTTTTATAACAGCGTGAACACTGAAGCTTTCTTT | CASSFYNSVNTEAFF
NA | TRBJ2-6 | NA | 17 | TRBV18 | TGTGCCAGCTCACCACTGATTTCCAACTCTGGGGCCAACGTCCTGACTTTC | CASSPLISNSGANVLTF
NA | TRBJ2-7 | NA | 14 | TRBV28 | TGTGCCAGCAGTTTAGGGATCCTATCCTACGAGCAGTACTTC | CASSLGILSYEQYF
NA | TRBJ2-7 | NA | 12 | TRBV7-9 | TGTGCCAGCAGCCCCCAGGGTGGGGAGCAGTACTTC | CASSPQGGEQYF